The 5 T cell receptor beta chains below were found in one sample sequenced in a study of shared clonotypes between healthy human individuals. Repertoires were generated with immunoSEQ multiplex PCR, while TCRdb's copy carries only in-frame clones and drops some. The sample records about 2.3 million clones, around 90% being singletons. Sequenced: naive CD4+ T cells from PBMCs. Subset given: CD45RA+ positively selected. Every receptor here comes from a man between 18 and 29 years old in good health. Some clones in this sample may be carry-over from other donors' samples.

The genes are TRBV7-2 and TRBJ1-1; D not certain. CDR1 is SGHTA, CDR2 FQGNSA, per germline. The V end lost 1 base, the J end lost 4 bases, and 16 bases lay between the germline ends. The CDR3 is 16 amino acids. The CDR3 reads CASSLGIRGLGTEAFF. Written as DNA, the CDR3 is TGTGCCAGCAGCTTAGGGATACGAGGGTTAGGCACTGAAGCTTTCTTT. The full variable domain, in which reference TRBV7-2 and TRBJ1-1 provide the parts outside the CDR3, is GAGVSQSPSNKVTEKGKDVELRCDPISGHTALYWYRQSLGQGLEFLIYFQGNSAPDKSGLPSDRFSAERTGGSVSTLTIQRTQQEDSAVYLCASSLGIRGLGTEAFFGQGTRLTVV.

Remarks on this clone: This sample also contains other DNA sequences that code for the same CDR3. The chain combines TRBV5-1 with TRBJ2-1, with 14 bases matching TRBD2. This CDR3 is built from 16 residues. Unmatched junction bases numbered 7, after V lost 3 bases and J lost 8 bases. Germline V gene data show CDR1 as SGHRS and CDR2 as YFSETQ. CDR3 region: CASSSGTSGRGDEQFF. The DNA for the CDR3 is TGCGCCAGCAGCTCGGGGACTAGCGGGAGAGGGGATGAGCAGTTCTTC. The whole variable domain, remainder taken from reference TRBV5-1 and TRBJ2-1, is KAGVTQTPRYLIKTRGQQVTLSCSPISGHRSVSWYQQTPGQGLQFLFEYFSETQRNKGNFPGRFSGRQFSNSRSEMNVSTLELGDSALYLCASSSGTSGRGDEQFFGPGTRLTVL.

The gene calls are TRBV6-5 and TRBJ2-4; 8 bases match TRBD2. This CDR3 region has 16 residues. V shed 0 bases and J 7 bases; nucleotides not matched to a gene: 8. The germline gives CDR1 MNHEY, CDR2 SVGAGI. Here the CDR3 reads CASSYSSSGSANIQYF. Here the CDR3 DNA reads TGTGCCAGCAGTTACTCGAGCAGCGGGAGCGCGAACATTCAGTACTTC.

A word on this clone: This CDR3 is also generated by other DNA sequences in the sample. The chain recombines TRBV28 with TRBJ1-2; a weak D match, TRBD1 (5 bases). This CDR3 is built from 11 residues. Germline CDR1 is MDHEN and CDR2 is SYDVKM. Trimming cost V 3 bases and J 8 bases, with 7 bases left between them. This chain's CDR3 is CASSLRDGYTF. The CDR3 DNA sequence: TGTGCCAGCAGTTTGAGGGACGGCTACACCTTC.

This rearrangement joins TRBV11-2 to TRBJ2-7, with 12 bases fitting TRBD1. V shed 5 bases and J 2 bases; nucleotides not matched to a gene: 10. CDR1 is SGHAT, CDR2 FQNNGV, per germline. The CDR3 runs 17 residues. CDR3 in amino acids: CASSLGDRGRGAYEQYF. The CDR3 nucleotides are TGTGCCAGCAGCCTAGGGGACAGGGGGCGTGGGGCCTACGAGCAGTACTTC.